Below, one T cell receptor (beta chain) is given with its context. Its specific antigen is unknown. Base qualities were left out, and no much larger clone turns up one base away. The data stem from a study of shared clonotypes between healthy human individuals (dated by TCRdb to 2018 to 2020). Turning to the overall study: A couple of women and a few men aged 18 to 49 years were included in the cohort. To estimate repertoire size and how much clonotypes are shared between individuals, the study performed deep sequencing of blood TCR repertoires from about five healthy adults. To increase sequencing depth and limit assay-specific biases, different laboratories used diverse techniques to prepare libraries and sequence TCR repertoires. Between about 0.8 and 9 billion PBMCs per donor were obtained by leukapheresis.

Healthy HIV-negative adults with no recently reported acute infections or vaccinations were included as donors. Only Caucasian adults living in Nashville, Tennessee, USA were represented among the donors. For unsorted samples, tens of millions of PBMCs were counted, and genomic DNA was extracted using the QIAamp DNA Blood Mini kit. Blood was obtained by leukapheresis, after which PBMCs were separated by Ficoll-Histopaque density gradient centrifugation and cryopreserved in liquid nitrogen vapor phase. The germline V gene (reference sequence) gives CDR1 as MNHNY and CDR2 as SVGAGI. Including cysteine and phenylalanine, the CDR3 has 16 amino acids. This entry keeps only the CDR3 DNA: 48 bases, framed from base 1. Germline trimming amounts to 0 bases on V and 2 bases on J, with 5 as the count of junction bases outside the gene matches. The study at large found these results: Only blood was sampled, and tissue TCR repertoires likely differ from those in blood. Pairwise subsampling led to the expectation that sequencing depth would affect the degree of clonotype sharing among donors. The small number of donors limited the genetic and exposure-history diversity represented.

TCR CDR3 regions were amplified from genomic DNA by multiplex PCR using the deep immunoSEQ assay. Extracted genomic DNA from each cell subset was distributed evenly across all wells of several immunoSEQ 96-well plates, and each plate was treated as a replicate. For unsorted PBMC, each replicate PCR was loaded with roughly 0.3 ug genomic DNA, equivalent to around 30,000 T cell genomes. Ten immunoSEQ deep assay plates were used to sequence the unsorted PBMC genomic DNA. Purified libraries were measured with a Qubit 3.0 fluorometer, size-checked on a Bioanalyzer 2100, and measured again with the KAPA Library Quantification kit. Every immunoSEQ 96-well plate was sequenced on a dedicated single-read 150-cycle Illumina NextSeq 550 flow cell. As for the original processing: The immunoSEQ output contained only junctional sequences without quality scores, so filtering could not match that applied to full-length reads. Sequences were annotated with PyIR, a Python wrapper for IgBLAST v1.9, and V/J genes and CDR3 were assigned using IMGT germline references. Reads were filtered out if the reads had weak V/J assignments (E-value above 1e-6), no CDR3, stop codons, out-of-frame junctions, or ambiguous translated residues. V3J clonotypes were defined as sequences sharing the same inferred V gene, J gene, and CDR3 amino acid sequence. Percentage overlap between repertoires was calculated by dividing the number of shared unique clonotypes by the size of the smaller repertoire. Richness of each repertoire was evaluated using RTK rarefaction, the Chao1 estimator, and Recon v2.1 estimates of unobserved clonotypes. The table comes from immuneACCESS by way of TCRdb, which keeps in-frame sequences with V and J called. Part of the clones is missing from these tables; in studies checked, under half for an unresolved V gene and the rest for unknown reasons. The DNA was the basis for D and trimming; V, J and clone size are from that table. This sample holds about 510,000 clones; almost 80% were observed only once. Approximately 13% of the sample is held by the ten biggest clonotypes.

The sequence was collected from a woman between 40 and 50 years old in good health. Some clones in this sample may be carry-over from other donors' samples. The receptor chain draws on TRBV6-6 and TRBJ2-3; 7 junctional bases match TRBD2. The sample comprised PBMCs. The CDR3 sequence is CASSYSWLADTDTQYF. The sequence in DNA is TGTGCCAGCAGTTACTCGTGGCTAGCGGACACAGATACGCAGTATTTT.